Below, one TCR beta chain is given with its context. Its antigen is unidentified. This sample was taken from a study of cytomegalovirus exposure and HLA in healthy donors. General study points: Later work showed greater clonal expansion in HLA-associated TCR beta chains than in equally common others. The likely explanation for a cluster of highly shared sequence variants was sequencing artifact. When analyzed later, the rates of TCR association showed variation by HLA locus, with DRB1 the most and HLA-C the fewest.

Primers for the PCR totalled 60 Vbeta and 13 Jbeta. The repertoire was sequenced with immunoSEQ multiplex PCR; TCRdb's copy has only in-frame clones and lacks some. The sample has some 130,000 clones; around 85% are singletons. The sequencing sample was made of PBMCs. This clonotype was sampled from a woman in her 50s in good health and CMV-seropositive.

The CDR3 sequence: CASSQGLLAGGGETQYF. CDR3 DNA: TGCGCCAGCAGCCAAGGACTACTAGCGGGGGGAGGAGAGACCCAGTACTTC. The V gene is TRBV4-3, the J gene TRBJ2-5; 12 bases align to TRBD2. Germline V lookup: CDR1 LGHNA, CDR2 YSLEER. This CDR3 contains 17 residues. V lost 1 base, J lost 4 bases, and 7 bases stayed unmatched.